A selection of T cell receptor beta chains follows, all from one sample in a study of T-cell reconstitution after alpha-beta-depleted transplantation in children. TCRdb independently ran MiXCR on the PCR reads; one entry per CDR3 protein. Of about 200,000 distinct CDR3 sequences detected, approximately 6.9% appear once; the ten largest clones hold more than 5.5%. Sequencing was performed on PBMCs, taken before TCRalphabeta/CD19-depleted stem cell transplant. Receptors were obtained from a boy younger than 10 with acute lymphoblastic leukemia, due to receive a stem cell transplant. The CDR3 runs from the conserved cysteine through the conserved F or W. Each record gives: J gene, D gene, clone size, V gene, CDR3 DNA, CDR3 protein. The D gene is left open where the match is weak. Only part of the rows carry a size: once, few, many, or a class if the clone is expanded.

j_call: TRBJ1-1
d_call: NA
clone_size: NA
v_call: TRBV3-1
cdr3_nt: TGTGCCAGCAGCCAGAGGCAGCCCATGAACACTGAAGCTTTCTTT
cdr3_aa: CASSQRQPMNTEAFF

j_call: TRBJ2-1
d_call: NA
clone_size: many
v_call: TRBV29-1
cdr3_nt: TGCAGCGTGACCGCGTTAAGGGCTACCGATCGGGGGGAGCAGTTCTTC
cdr3_aa: CSVTALRATDRGEQFF

j_call: TRBJ2-1
d_call: NA
clone_size: many
v_call: TRBV20-1
cdr3_nt: TGCAGTGCTAGAGATCGTACACACCCAAGGGGGAATGAGCAGTTCTTC
cdr3_aa: CSARDRTHPRGNEQFF

j_call: TRBJ1-1
d_call: NA
clone_size: NA
v_call: TRBV12-3/TRBV12-4
cdr3_nt: TGTGCCAGCAGTCCTGATCTCCGGGGGTGGGCTTTCTTT
cdr3_aa: CASSPDLRGWAFF

j_call: TRBJ2-2
d_call: NA
clone_size: NA
v_call: TRBV6-2/TRBV6-3
cdr3_nt: TGTGCCATCCTTTCACATGCCGGGGAGCTGTTTTTT
cdr3_aa: CAILSHAGELFF

j_call: TRBJ2-7
d_call: TRBD2
clone_size: many
v_call: TRBV29-1
cdr3_nt: TGCAGCGTTGAAGATCGGATAGCTAGCGGGGATTCCCATAGCTACGAGCAGTACTTC
cdr3_aa: CSVEDRIASGDSHSYEQYF

j_call: TRBJ2-1
d_call: NA
clone_size: many
v_call: TRBV7-2
cdr3_nt: TGTGCCAGCAGCTTATTAGACAGATACAATGAGCAGTTCTTC
cdr3_aa: CASSLLDRYNEQFF

j_call: TRBJ2-7
d_call: TRBD1
clone_size: NA
v_call: TRBV18
cdr3_nt: TGTGCCAGCTCACCAGGGACAGGGGACGAGCAGTACTTC
cdr3_aa: CASSPGTGDEQYF

j_call: TRBJ2-5
d_call: NA
clone_size: many
v_call: TRBV15
cdr3_nt: TGTGCCACCAGCAGAGATTTGAGAGAGACCCAGTACTTC
cdr3_aa: CATSRDLRETQYF

j_call: TRBJ2-2
d_call: NA
clone_size: many
v_call: TRBV7-2
cdr3_nt: TGTGCCAGCAGCTTAGTAGGGGAACCCGGGGAGCTGTTTTTT
cdr3_aa: CASSLVGEPGELFF

j_call: TRBJ2-7
d_call: TRBD1
clone_size: many
v_call: TRBV12-3/TRBV12-4
cdr3_nt: TGTGCCAGCAGTTTATTCCGGGACAGACCTTACGAGCAGTACTTC
cdr3_aa: CASSLFRDRPYEQYF

j_call: TRBJ2-1
d_call: NA
clone_size: many
v_call: TRBV7-2
cdr3_nt: TGTGCCAGCAGGCCTCCCGGGAGCTACTACAATGAGCAGTTCTTC
cdr3_aa: CASRPPGSYYNEQFF

j_call: TRBJ2-5
d_call: NA
clone_size: many
v_call: TRBV12-3/TRBV12-4
cdr3_nt: TGTGCCAGCAGTTTGAGCAACCTCCAAGAGACCCAGTACTTC
cdr3_aa: CASSLSNLQETQYF

j_call: TRBJ2-4
d_call: NA
clone_size: many
v_call: TRBV2
cdr3_nt: TGTGCCAGCAGTGAAACGGCGACCAAACGCCGTGGGTACTTC
cdr3_aa: CASSETATKRRGYF

j_call: TRBJ1-6
d_call: TRBD1
clone_size: few
v_call: TRBV14
cdr3_nt: TGTGCCAGCAGCCAAGAAGGACAGGGCCTCTCACCCCTCCACTTT
cdr3_aa: CASSQEGQGLSPLHF

j_call: TRBJ2-3
d_call: TRBD2
clone_size: many
v_call: TRBV4-2
cdr3_nt: TGTGCCAGCAGCCTAGCGGGGGGGGCTAGCACAGATACGCAGTATTTT
cdr3_aa: CASSLAGGASTDTQYF

j_call: TRBJ1-1
d_call: TRBD1
clone_size: many
v_call: TRBV7-2
cdr3_nt: TGTGCCAGCAGCATACAGGGGTACACTGAAGCTTTCTTT
cdr3_aa: CASSIQGYTEAFF

j_call: TRBJ2-1
d_call: NA
clone_size: NA
v_call: TRBV11-2
cdr3_nt: TGTGCCAGCAGCCCGGACGGATGGGATGAGCAGTTCTTC
cdr3_aa: CASSPDGWDEQFF

j_call: TRBJ2-3
d_call: TRBD1
clone_size: many
v_call: TRBV6-1
cdr3_nt: TGTGCCAGCTTGCGGACAGGGGGCGCAGATACGCAGTATTTT
cdr3_aa: CASLRTGGADTQYF

j_call: TRBJ1-2
d_call: TRBD1
clone_size: few
v_call: TRBV7-8
cdr3_nt: TGTGCCAGCAGCGCAGGCCGACAGGGATCCTATGGCTACACCTTC
cdr3_aa: CASSAGRQGSYGYTF

j_call: TRBJ1-1
d_call: TRBD1
clone_size: NA
v_call: TRBV19
cdr3_nt: TGTGCCAGTAGTCAAGGGGGCTGGGGCACTGAAGCTTTCTTT
cdr3_aa: CASSQGGWGTEAFF

j_call: TRBJ2-7
d_call: TRBD1
clone_size: few
v_call: TRBV5-5
cdr3_nt: TGTGCCAGCAGCTTAGCACCGGGACAGGGGGCTCGGGAGCAGTACTTC
cdr3_aa: CASSLAPGQGAREQYF

j_call: TRBJ2-7
d_call: TRBD2
clone_size: many
v_call: TRBV12-3/TRBV12-4
cdr3_nt: TGTGCCAGCAGTTTGGCCCTAGCGGGGTACGAGCAGTACTTC
cdr3_aa: CASSLALAGYEQYF

j_call: TRBJ2-2
d_call: TRBD2
clone_size: many
v_call: TRBV12-3/TRBV12-4
cdr3_nt: TGTGCCAGCAGTTTTCTTAGCGGGGGTACCGGGGAGCTGTTTTTT
cdr3_aa: CASSFLSGGTGELFF

j_call: TRBJ2-2
d_call: NA
clone_size: many
v_call: TRBV7-6
cdr3_nt: TGTGCCAGCAGCTTAGCGCTTACAGGGAGGGCAACCGGGGAGCTGTTTTTT
cdr3_aa: CASSLALTGRATGELFF

j_call: TRBJ2-1
d_call: NA
clone_size: many
v_call: TRBV29-1
cdr3_nt: TGCAGCGTGGGCTTACTTGGGAGGTATGAGCAGTTCTTC
cdr3_aa: CSVGLLGRYEQFF

j_call: TRBJ2-3
d_call: NA
clone_size: many
v_call: TRBV6-5
cdr3_nt: TGTGCCAGCAGTTCTTCACTCACCCTGGAGGCAGATACGCAGTATTTT
cdr3_aa: CASSSSLTLEADTQYF